This T cell receptor (beta chain) stems from a study of blood T cells in healthy people across ages. The CDR3 runs 14 residues. Trimming took 5 bases from V and 1 from J, leaving 11 bases between them. CDR1 SGHVS and CDR2 FQNEAQ come from the germline V gene. This clonotype has ten or more counts. Using a J-beta primer mix together with a sample-barcoded 5' primer, a second PCR was run for about 6 to 12 cycles. TCRdb called the 5' RACE reads again in MiXCR, with one record for every CDR3 protein. The sample holds around 690,000 distinct CDR3 sequences, 45% to 65% seen once. The chain employs TRBV7-8 and TRBJ1-1; no definite D call. The source of this sequence is a man aged 60-69 years in good health. Sequenced: blood. The chain's CDR3 is CASSQKTGNTEAFF. In DNA, the CDR3 is TGTGCCAGCAGCCAGAAGACCGGGAACACTGAAGCTTTCTTT.